This T cell receptor beta chain emerged from a study of shared clonotypes between healthy human individuals. The assay was carried out at the deep level. For every subset, genomic DNA was evenly distributed across several immunoSEQ plates. Generated by immunoSEQ multiplex PCR, the TCRdb table keeps only in-frame clones and is missing some. The repertoire consists of over a million clones, with roughly 96% occurring once and the leading ten covering about 1%. This clone was recorded once. This CDR3 has 15 amino acids. The ends were cut back, 7 bases at V and 5 bases at J, with 22 bases in the middle. CDR1 is SGHDT, CDR2 YYEEEE, per germline.

The sample consisted of naive CD4+ T cells sorted from blood. The subset was: CD45RA+ positively selected. The rearrangement links TRBV5-6 to TRBJ2-7; D not resolved. This TCR derives from a young man in good health. The CDR3: CASGPRPLVSHEQYF. CDR3 DNA: TGTGCCAGCGGGCCACGACCCTTAGTTTCCCACGAGCAGTACTTC.